This T cell receptor beta chain stems from a study of blood T cell repertoires in COVID-19. Study context: Symptom resolution, clearance, or two negative PCRs marked the recovered donors of Cohort 3.

Per the original data handling: Using reference gene primer amplification, nucleated cell counts were estimated. Here immunoSEQ multiplex PCR was the method, and the copy in TCRdb shows in-frame clones only, minus some. From that table come the V and J calls and clone size; the DNA was used to work out D and trimming. This table has some 300,000 clones, around nine tenths appearing once. Cohorts were assigned according to the clinical history that participants reported. Germline V lookup: CDR1 LNHDA, CDR2 SQIVND (reference sequence). The CDR3 consists of 16 residues. V lost 8 bases and J 3 bases, leaving 20 bases between the germline ends.

The material sequenced was PBMCs or T cells enriched from blood (not recorded which). The receptor was isolated from a woman between 55 and 75 years old in a cohort exposed to, infected with or recovered from COVID-19 (not recorded which). This sequence joins TRBV19 and TRBJ2-4, with a weak D call TRBD1 (5 bases). CDR3 protein: CASDSGQGKGKNIQYF. The CDR3 region has the DNA TGTGCCAGTGATTCTGGGCAGGGAAAGGGCAAAAACATTCAGTACTTC.